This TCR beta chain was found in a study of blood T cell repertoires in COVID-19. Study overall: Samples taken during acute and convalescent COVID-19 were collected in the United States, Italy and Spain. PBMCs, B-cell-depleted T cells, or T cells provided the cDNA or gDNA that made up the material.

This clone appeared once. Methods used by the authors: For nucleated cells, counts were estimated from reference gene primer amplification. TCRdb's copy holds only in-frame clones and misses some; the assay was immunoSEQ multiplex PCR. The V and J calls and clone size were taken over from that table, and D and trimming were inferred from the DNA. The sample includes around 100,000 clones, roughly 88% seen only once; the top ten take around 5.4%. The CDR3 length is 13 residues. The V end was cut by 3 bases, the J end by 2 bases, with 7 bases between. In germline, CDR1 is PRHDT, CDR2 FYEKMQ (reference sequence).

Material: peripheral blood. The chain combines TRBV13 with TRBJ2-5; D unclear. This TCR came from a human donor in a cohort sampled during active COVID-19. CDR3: CASSLYIQETQYF. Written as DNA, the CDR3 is TGTGCCAGCAGCTTGTACATACAAGAGACCCAGTACTTC.